This T cell receptor (beta chain) was sequenced in a study of blood T cell repertoires in COVID-19. Using immunoSEQ multiplex PCR, the repertoire was profiled, and TCRdb retains in-frame clones only, with some absent. Among 60,000 to 75,000 clones listed, approximately 73% were seen once. V shed 0 bases, J shed 7 bases, and the junction held 3 bases outside the gene matches. The CDR3 runs 15 residues. Germline CDR1 reads SGDLS; CDR2 reads YYNGEE. The chain is built from TRBV9 and TRBJ2-1, with 11 bases identical to TRBD2. The receptor comes from a woman aged 45-60 years with active or convalescent COVID-19. The source material was peripheral blood. The CDR3 DNA is TGTGCCAGCAGCGTAGATAGCGGGAGGGGTAATGAGCAGTTCTTC. Protein: CASSVDSGRGNEQFF.